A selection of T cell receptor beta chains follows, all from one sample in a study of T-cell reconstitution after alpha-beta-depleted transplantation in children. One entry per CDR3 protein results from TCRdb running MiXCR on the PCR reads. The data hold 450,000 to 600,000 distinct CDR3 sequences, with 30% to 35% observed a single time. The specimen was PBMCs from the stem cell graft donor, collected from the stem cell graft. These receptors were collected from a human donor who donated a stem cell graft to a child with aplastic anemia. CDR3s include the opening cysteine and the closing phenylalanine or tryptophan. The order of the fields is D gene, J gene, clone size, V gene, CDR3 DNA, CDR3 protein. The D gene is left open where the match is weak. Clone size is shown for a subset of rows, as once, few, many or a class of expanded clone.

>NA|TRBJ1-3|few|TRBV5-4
TGTGCCAGCAGCCAGGGCCGAAGCTCTGGAAACACCATATATTTT
CASSQGRSSGNTIYF
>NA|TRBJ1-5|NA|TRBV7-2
TGTGCCAGCAGCTTAGCGCGGTCGACTGGTCAGCCCCAGCATTTT
CASSLARSTGQPQHF
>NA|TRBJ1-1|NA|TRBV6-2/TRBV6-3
TGTGCCAGCACCCCAGGGACGGCGAACACTGAAGCTTTCTTT
CASTPGTANTEAFF
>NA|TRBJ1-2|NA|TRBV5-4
TGTGCCAGCAGCTGGGTCCCGGGGCGAGCTAACTATGGCTACACCTTC
CASSWVPGRANYGYTF
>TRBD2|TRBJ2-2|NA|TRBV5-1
TGCGCCAGCAGCTGGACTAGCGGATCGAACACCGGGGAGCTGTTTTTT
CASSWTSGSNTGELFF
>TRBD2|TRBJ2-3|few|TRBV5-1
TGCGCCAGCAGCCCATTACTAGCGCTTCATAGCACAGATACGCAGTATTTT
CASSPLLALHSTDTQYF
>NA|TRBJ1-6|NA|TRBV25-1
TGTGCCAGCGGGGGGATATATAATTCACCCCTCCACTTT
CASGGIYNSPLHF
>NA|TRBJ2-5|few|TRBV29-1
TGCAGCGTTGTGCGTATGCCAGGCCTGTACCAAGAGACCCAGTACTTC
CSVVRMPGLYQETQYF
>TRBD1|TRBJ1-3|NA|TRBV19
TGTGCCAGTATCGAGGGGGCGCTCGGAAACACCATATATTTT
CASIEGALGNTIYF
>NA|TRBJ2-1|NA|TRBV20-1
TGCAGTGCCTTTAGGGGGGGATACAATGAGCAGTTCTTC
CSAFRGGYNEQFF
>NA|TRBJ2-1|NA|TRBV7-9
TGTGCCAGCACCTTGAGGGGTTACAATGAGCAGTTCTTC
CASTLRGYNEQFF
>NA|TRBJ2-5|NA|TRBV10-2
TGCGCCAGCTCTGGTCGGGAGACAGTACAAGAGACCCAGTACTTC
CASSGRETVQETQYF
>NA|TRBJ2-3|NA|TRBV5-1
TGCGCCAGCATGCGCGACGCCAGCACAGATACGCAGTATTTT
CASMRDASTDTQYF
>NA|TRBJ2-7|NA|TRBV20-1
TGCAGTGCTAGAGCTCAACTCCACGAGCAGTACTTC
CSARAQLHEQYF
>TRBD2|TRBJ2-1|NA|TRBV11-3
TGTGCCAGCAGTTTGAGCGGGGGGATTCCTAACAATGAGCAGTTCTTC
CASSLSGGIPNNEQFF
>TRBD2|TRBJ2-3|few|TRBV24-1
TGTGCCACCAGTGATACCCCAGGGCGGGAGTCTGCAGATACGCAGTATTTT
CATSDTPGRESADTQYF
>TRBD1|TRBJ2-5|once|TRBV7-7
TGTGCCAGCAGCTCTAAGAAACAGGGGGAACAAGAGACCCAGTACTTC
CASSSKKQGEQETQYF
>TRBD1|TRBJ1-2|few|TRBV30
TGTGCCTGGAGCGACTTAAGGGGGCCTAACTATGGCTACACCTTC
CAWSDLRGPNYGYTF
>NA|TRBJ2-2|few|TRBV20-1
TGCAGTGCGACGGGAGTAAACACCGGGGAGCTGTTTTTT
CSATGVNTGELFF
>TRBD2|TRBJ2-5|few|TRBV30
TGTGCCTGGAGTGCTTTAAGCGGGATTGGGGAGACCCAGTACTTC
CAWSALSGIGETQYF
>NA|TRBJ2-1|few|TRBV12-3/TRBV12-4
TGTGCCAGCAGTTTTGTCGGACTAGGGGGAACCTACAATGAGCAGTTCTTC
CASSFVGLGGTYNEQFF
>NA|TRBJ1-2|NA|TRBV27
TGTGCCAGCAGTTTATACGGGGCCGGTAGTGGCTACACCTTC
CASSLYGAGSGYTF
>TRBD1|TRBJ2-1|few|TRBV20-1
TGCAGTGCTAGACCCGGCAGGGGGAAGAATGAGCAGTTCTTC
CSARPGRGKNEQFF
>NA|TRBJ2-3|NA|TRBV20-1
TGCAGTGCTCGGAATCCCCGCAGAAGGACTCGCCCAAACCTGGATACGCAGTATTTT
CSARNPRRRTRPNLDTQYF
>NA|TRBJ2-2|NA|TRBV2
TGTGCCAGCCTCGAGGGGGGTAGTAAGCCCGGGGAGCTGTTTTTT
CASLEGGSKPGELFF
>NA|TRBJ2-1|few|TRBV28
TGTGCCAGCAGTTTGGGCCCCCCTCGGGTCCCGTTCTTC
CASSLGPPRVPFF
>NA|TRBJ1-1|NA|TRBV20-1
TGCAGTGCTCAACTGGCCTTTCGCGCTTTCTTT
CSAQLAFRAFF
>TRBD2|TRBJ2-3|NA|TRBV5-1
TGCGCCAGCAGCTGGGGGGGGACCTCCCCCACGGAAGATACGCAGTATTTT
CASSWGGTSPTEDTQYF
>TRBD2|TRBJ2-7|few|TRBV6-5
TGTGCCAGCAGTTACCAACAGGTGCGGGAGCAGTACGAGCAGTACTTC
CASSYQQVREQYEQYF
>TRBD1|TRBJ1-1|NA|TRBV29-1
TGCAGCGTTACGACAGGGGGCGGAACTGAAGCTTTCTTT
CSVTTGGGTEAFF
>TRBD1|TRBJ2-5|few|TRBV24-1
TGTGCCAGTGACCCCGGGGACAGGGCGGTGGAGACCCAGTACTTC
CASDPGDRAVETQYF
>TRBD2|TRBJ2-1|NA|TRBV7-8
TGTGCCAGCAGCTGGGGACTAGCGGATGAGCAGTTCTTC
CASSWGLADEQFF
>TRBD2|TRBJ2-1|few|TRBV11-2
TGTGCCAGCAGCCAAGGACGACTAGCGGGAGCCAATGAGCAGTTCTTC
CASSQGRLAGANEQFF
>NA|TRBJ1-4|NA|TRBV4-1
TGCGCCAGCAGCCAACAACTTGCCGATGAAAAACTGTTTTTT
CASSQQLADEKLFF
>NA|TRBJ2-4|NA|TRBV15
TGTGCCACCAGCAGGGGTACAGGGACCAAAAACATTCAGTACTTC
CATSRGTGTKNIQYF
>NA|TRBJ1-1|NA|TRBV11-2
TGTGCCAGCATCCCGGTGGCACCCCGTGGCACTGAAGCTTTCTTT
CASIPVAPRGTEAFF
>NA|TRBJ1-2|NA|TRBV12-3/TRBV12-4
TGTGCCAGCAGTTCCCGGGGAGGGACCTTTTATGGCTACACCTTC
CASSSRGGTFYGYTF
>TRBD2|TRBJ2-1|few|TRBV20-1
TGCAGTGCTCCGGGACTAGCGATCAATGAGCAGTTCTTC
CSAPGLAINEQFF
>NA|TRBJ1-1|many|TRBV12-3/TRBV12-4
TGTGCCAGCAGCGGGGGACCACTGAACACTGAAGCTTTCTTT
CASSGGPLNTEAFF
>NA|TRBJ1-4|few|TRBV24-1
TGTGCCACCAGTGATTCCCCCCGGGGATCGGGTAATGAAAAACTGTTTTTT
CATSDSPRGSGNEKLFF
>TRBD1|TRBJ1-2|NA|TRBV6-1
TGTGCCAGCAGACTACAGGGGGTAGCTAACTATGGCTACACCTTC
CASRLQGVANYGYTF
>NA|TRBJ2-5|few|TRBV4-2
TGTGCCAGCAGCCAAGATTCCCCAACCGGGACAAGGAGGGCCCAGTACTTC
CASSQDSPTGTRRAQYF
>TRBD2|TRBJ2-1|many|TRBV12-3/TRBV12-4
TGTGCCAGCAGTTTAGCGCGGGAGGGCCCCTATGAGCAGTTCTTC
CASSLAREGPYEQFF
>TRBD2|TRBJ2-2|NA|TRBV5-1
TGCGCCAGCAGCTTGCAGGGGATGGGCGGGAGGCCGAACACCGGGGAGCTGTTTTTT
CASSLQGMGGRPNTGELFF
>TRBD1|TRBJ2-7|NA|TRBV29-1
TGCAGCGTCCTTCGACAGGGCGGCTACGAGCAGTACTTC
CSVLRQGGYEQYF
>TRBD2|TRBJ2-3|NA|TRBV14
TGTGCCAGCAGCCCTTCTAGCGGGATGAGTTTCGGTGATACGCAGTATTTT
CASSPSSGMSFGDTQYF
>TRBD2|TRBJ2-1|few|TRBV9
TGTGCCAGCAGCGTAGGGGCTAGCGGGTACAATGAGCAGTTCTTC
CASSVGASGYNEQFF
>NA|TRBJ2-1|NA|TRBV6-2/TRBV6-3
TGTGCCAGCAGACTAGCACCCAATGAGCAGTTCTTC
CASRLAPNEQFF
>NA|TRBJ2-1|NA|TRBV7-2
TGTGCCAGCATCCAAACCGGGAGCGGGAATGAGCAGTTCTTC
CASIQTGSGNEQFF
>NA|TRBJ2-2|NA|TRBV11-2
TGTGCCAGCAGCCCGCTCGGCGGGGGCTTATCGGGCACCGGGGAGCTGTTTTTT
CASSPLGGGLSGTGELFF
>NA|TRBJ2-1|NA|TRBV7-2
TGTGCCAGCAGCCCAGACTGGACACGACAAGGTGAGCAGTTCTTC
CASSPDWTRQGEQFF
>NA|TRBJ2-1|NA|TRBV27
TGTGCCAGCGCCCGACTGGGCTACAATGAGCAGTTCTTC
CASARLGYNEQFF
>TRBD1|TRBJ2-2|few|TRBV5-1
TGCGCCAGCAGCTTGGCGGGACAGGGGTCCGGGGAGCTGTTTTTT
CASSLAGQGSGELFF
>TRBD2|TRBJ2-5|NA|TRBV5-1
TGCGCCAGCAGCTTGAGATCTAGCGGGGAAGGGACCCAGTACTTC
CASSLRSSGEGTQYF